A selection of T cell receptor beta chains follows, all from one sample in a study of human T cells and chemical hapten exposure. TCRdb reanalysed the RACE reads using MiXCR and keeps one entry per CDR3 protein. The data hold around 300,000 distinct CDR3 sequences, with approximately 5% observed a single time. The source material was whole blood, sampled in connection with sensitization to the hapten diphenylcyclopropenone (DPC). These receptors came from a woman younger than 35 with alopecia areata. Some clones in this sample may be carry-over from other donors' samples. The CDR3 runs from the conserved cysteine through the conserved F or W. Each record gives: J gene, D gene, V gene, clone size, CDR3 protein, CDR3 DNA. A D gene is named only where the DNA matches it firmly. For some rows the clone size is stated as once, few or many, or as a class when expanded; others skip it.

>TRBJ2-7|NA|TRBV30|NA
CAWSGHSYYEQYF
TGTGCCTGGAGTGGACATTCCTACTACGAGCAGTACTTC
>TRBJ2-1|NA|TRBV12-3/TRBV12-4|many
CASNDRAPSSYNEQFF
TGTGCCAGCAACGACCGGGCCCCGAGCTCCTACAATGAGCAGTTCTTC
>TRBJ2-7|TRBD1|TRBV27|many
CASRDRGPYEQYF
TGTGCCAGCAGGGACAGGGGGCCTTACGAGCAGTACTTC
>TRBJ2-7|TRBD1|TRBV5-4|NA
CASSSQGFDEQYF
TGTGCCAGCAGCTCACAGGGGTTTGACGAGCAGTACTTC
>TRBJ1-1|NA|TRBV20-1|NA
CSAHRAYTEAFF
TGCAGTGCCCACAGGGCGTACACTGAAGCTTTCTTT
>TRBJ2-1|NA|TRBV5-1|many
CASSLEGLPNNEQFF
TGCGCCAGCAGCTTGGAGGGTCTCCCCAACAATGAGCAGTTCTTC
>TRBJ2-2|NA|TRBV6-1|few
CASSEVPGFTGELFF
TGTGCCAGCAGTGAAGTCCCCGGGTTCACCGGGGAGCTGTTTTTT
>TRBJ2-1|NA|TRBV4-3|many
CASSQDQGTYNEQFF
TGCGCCAGCAGCCAAGATCAGGGTACCTACAATGAGCAGTTCTTC
>TRBJ1-6|TRBD1|TRBV4-2|many
CASSLQGQDSPLHF
TGTGCCAGCAGCCTACAGGGACAGGATTCACCCCTCCACTTT
>TRBJ1-2|TRBD1|TRBV11-2|NA
CASSSYRGSDYGYTF
TGTGCCAGCAGCTCGTACAGGGGGAGTGACTATGGCTACACCTTC
>TRBJ1-1|TRBD1|TRBV27|many
CASSFYRGNTEAFF
TGTGCCAGCAGTTTTTACAGGGGGAACACTGAAGCTTTCTTT
>TRBJ1-1|TRBD1|TRBV2|NA
CASSERTGGRGTEAFF
TGTGCCAGCAGTGAGCGGACAGGGGGAAGGGGGACTGAAGCTTTCTTT
>TRBJ2-7|NA|TRBV20-1|few
CSARSGSSYEQYF
TGCAGTGCTAGATCGGGGAGCTCCTACGAGCAGTACTTC
>TRBJ1-2|NA|TRBV25-1|many
CASSRHPRSSANYGYTF
TGTGCCAGCAGCCGACACCCCCGGAGCTCCGCTAACTATGGCTACACCTTC
>TRBJ2-2|NA|TRBV3-1|many
CASSPWGSGELFF
TGTGCCAGCAGCCCCTGGGGCTCCGGGGAGCTGTTTTTT
>TRBJ2-3|NA|TRBV29-1|NA
CSVEVGSQFEYF
TGCAGCGTTGAAGTGGGGTCCCAATTCGAGTATTTT
>TRBJ1-5|NA|TRBV7-8|few
CASSLVRERNEPQHF
TGTGCCAGCAGCTTAGTGAGGGAAAGGAATGAGCCCCAGCATTTT
>TRBJ1-1|NA|TRBV25-1|few
CASSEFSEGRGTEAFF
TGTGCCAGCAGTGAATTCTCAGAAGGTCGTGGCACTGAAGCTTTCTTT
>TRBJ1-5|NA|TRBV20-1|few
CSARDREGPQPQHF
TGCAGTGCTAGAGACAGGGAAGGGCCTCAGCCCCAGCATTTT
>TRBJ2-7|TRBD2|TRBV27|many
CASQAPGLAVYEQYF
TGTGCCAGCCAGGCACCGGGACTAGCGGTATACGAGCAGTACTTC
>TRBJ2-1|TRBD2|TRBV13|few
CASSLGTSGGLPTYNEQFF
TGTGCCAGCAGCTTAGGGACTAGCGGGGGCCTACCGACCTACAATGAGCAGTTCTTC
>TRBJ1-2|NA|TRBV28|NA
CASSVEETYGYTF
TGTGCCAGCAGTGTGGAAGAAACCTATGGCTACACCTTC
>TRBJ2-2|NA|TRBV5-1|NA
CASSLEVTRYTGELFF
TGCGCCAGCAGCTTGGAAGTGACGAGATACACCGGGGAGCTGTTTTTT
>TRBJ2-7|NA|TRBV4-1|many
CASSQELNREQYF
TGCGCCAGCAGCCAAGAATTAAACAGGGAGCAGTACTTC
>TRBJ1-1|NA|TRBV27|many
CASSFSSENTEAFF
TGTGCCAGCAGTTTCTCCAGTGAGAACACTGAAGCTTTCTTT